This TCR beta chain was retrieved from a study of human T cells and chemical hapten exposure. Study information: A patient group, mainly female, showed alopecia areata, totalis or universalis.

Study observations and caveats: Expanded TCRs clustered into significantly more large CDR3 similarity groups than controls, the analysis revealed.

The time point denotes: patch test 1, 2 weeks after DPC sensitization. Treatment in this sample: therapeutic diphenylcyclopropenone sensitization with weekly scalp DPC. Total RNA was isolated from unfractionated whole blood. This clonotype was detected ten times or more. Its matching antigen is unknown. Germline-derived CDR1 and CDR2 are KGHSH and LQKENI. The trim removed 3 bases at V and 8 bases at J, leaving 5 bases unmatched. The CDR3 totals 14 residues. TCRdb reprocessed the RACE reads via MiXCR and lists one record per CDR3 protein. The data contain roughly 38,000 distinct CDR3 sequences, 4% of them singletons.

This TCR derives from a man between 45 and 60 years old with alopecia areata. Some clones in this sample may be carry-over from other donors' samples. The source material was whole blood, sampled in connection with sensitization to the hapten diphenylcyclopropenone (DPC). The J gene is TRBJ2-1, the V gene TRBV18, with TRBD1 matching over 9 bases. The CDR3 DNA reads TGTGCCAGCTCACCGGGACAGGGTATGGATGAGCAGTTCTTC. This codes for CASSPGQGMDEQFF. The full variable domain, in which reference TRBV18 and TRBJ2-1 provide the parts outside the CDR3, is NAGVMQNPRHLVRRRGQEARLRCSPMKGHSHVYWYRQLPEEGLKFMVYLQKENIIDESGMPKERFSAEFPKEGPSILRIQQVVRGDSAAYFCASSPGQGMDEQFFGPGTRLTVL.